This is a list of T cell receptor beta chains from one sample in a study of Tregs in tolerant kidney transplant recipients. Repertoires were generated with immunoSEQ multiplex PCR, while TCRdb's copy carries only in-frame clones and drops some. The table records 100,000 or so clones, approximately 93% of them present only once. Sequencing was performed on CD4+ T cells from blood (PBMCs), taken 12 months after the transplant. The receptors originated from a human patient who received a combined kidney and bone marrow transplant. Some T cells may have come from the graft donor. CDR3s include the opening cysteine and the closing phenylalanine or tryptophan. The order of the fields is V gene, clone size, D gene, J gene, CDR3 DNA, CDR3 protein. D genes are given only for firm matches. Size is omitted from some rows. Given values are once, few, many or a class for expanded clones.

V: TRBV2
size: NA
D: TRBD1
J: TRBJ1-2
DNA: TGTGCCAGCAGTGCACAGGGGAGGAGGTATGGCTACACCTTC
CDR3: CASSAQGRRYGYTF

V: TRBV7-3
size: NA
D: NA
J: TRBJ2-2
DNA: TGTGCCAGCAGCTTCCGAGGGAACACCGGGGAGCTGTTTTTT
CDR3: CASSFRGNTGELFF

V: TRBV28
size: NA
D: TRBD2
J: TRBJ2-3
DNA: TGTGCCAGCAGTTTATCGTTTAGCGGGGTAGATACGCAGTATTTT
CDR3: CASSLSFSGVDTQYF

V: TRBV10-3
size: NA
D: TRBD2
J: TRBJ2-3
DNA: TGTGCCATCAGTGTTTTGGCGGGGGAGCCAGATACGCAGTATTTT
CDR3: CAISVLAGEPDTQYF

V: TRBV7-2
size: NA
D: NA
J: TRBJ1-5
DNA: TGTGCCAGCAGCCCGGGACTGTTCGGGCAGCCCCAGCATTTT
CDR3: CASSPGLFGQPQHF

V: TRBV27
size: NA
D: NA
J: TRBJ2-7
DNA: TGTGCCAGCAGTTTAAGGGGGATGGGCGGGCGCCCCTCCTACGAGCAGTACTTC
CDR3: CASSLRGMGGRPSYEQYF

V: TRBV5-6
size: NA
D: NA
J: TRBJ1-1
DNA: TGTGCCAGCAGCGCTAGGTGGGAGTACCTGGAGACTGAAGCTTTCTTT
CDR3: CASSARWEYLETEAFF

V: TRBV7-9
size: NA
D: NA
J: TRBJ2-7
DNA: TGTGCCAGCAGCCCCCCTCCCCTACTACCAGTCTACGAGCAGTACTTC
CDR3: CASSPPPLLPVYEQYF

V: TRBV7-9
size: once
D: NA
J: TRBJ2-6
DNA: TGTGCCAGCAGCTTAGTCACTTCCGCCACCCCCTCTGGGGCCAACGTCCTGACTTTC
CDR3: CASSLVTSATPSGANVLTF

V: TRBV5-6
size: once
D: NA
J: TRBJ2-7
DNA: TGTGCCAGCAGCTTCCTATACGAGCAGTACTTC
CDR3: CASSFLYEQYF

V: TRBV6-5
size: NA
D: NA
J: TRBJ2-1
DNA: TGTGCCAGCAGTTACCTCGGGGGCAATGAGCAGTTCTTC
CDR3: CASSYLGGNEQFF

V: TRBV7-2
size: NA
D: TRBD2
J: TRBJ2-7
DNA: TGTGCCAGCAGCCCTGCCTTTCGGGGGGCCTACGAGCAGTACTTC
CDR3: CASSPAFRGAYEQYF

V: TRBV18
size: NA
D: TRBD1
J: TRBJ2-7
DNA: TGTGCCAGCTCACCAATCAACAGGGGGCCCGAGCAGTACTTC
CDR3: CASSPINRGPEQYF

V: TRBV29-1
size: NA
D: NA
J: TRBJ1-5
DNA: TGCAGCGTGGGGGGACCCGGGGGGGGCAATCAGCCCCAGCATTTT
CDR3: CSVGGPGGGNQPQHF

V: TRBV25-1
size: NA
D: NA
J: TRBJ1-5
DNA: TGTGCCAGCAGTACGCCCTCAGTCAATCAGCCCCAGCATTTT
CDR3: CASSTPSVNQPQHF

V: TRBV28
size: NA
D: NA
J: TRBJ1-5
DNA: TGTGCCAGCAGTTTCCCAGGGCCCCAGCCCCAGCATTTT
CDR3: CASSFPGPQPQHF

V: TRBV7-8
size: NA
D: NA
J: TRBJ2-2
DNA: TGTGCCAGCAGCTTTAGGGGGGCTACAGGGGTGAACACCGGGGAGCTGTTTTTT
CDR3: CASSFRGATGVNTGELFF

V: TRBV30
size: once
D: NA
J: TRBJ2-2
DNA: TGTGCCTGGGATGACAGGGGAGGGGGCAACACCGGGGAGCTGTTTTTT
CDR3: CAWDDRGGGNTGELFF

V: TRBV7-2
size: NA
D: NA
J: TRBJ2-7
DNA: TGTGCCAGCAGCACAATACCAGGTTACGAGCAGTACTTC
CDR3: CASSTIPGYEQYF

V: TRBV20-1
size: NA
D: NA
J: TRBJ2-7
DNA: TGCAGTGCCTCAGGCCAATACGAGCAGTACTTC
CDR3: CSASGQYEQYF

V: TRBV28
size: NA
D: NA
J: TRBJ2-1
DNA: TGTGCCAGCAGTTTAGTCCCTAGCTCCTACAATGAGCAGTTCTTC
CDR3: CASSLVPSSYNEQFF

V: TRBV7-3
size: NA
D: NA
J: TRBJ1-6
DNA: TGTGCCAGCAGCCTGCAGGGAGGTAATTCACCCCTCCACTTT
CDR3: CASSLQGGNSPLHF

V: TRBV4-2
size: NA
D: NA
J: TRBJ2-7
DNA: TGTGCCAGCAGCCAAGATACGGACAATTTCTACGAGCAGTACTTC
CDR3: CASSQDTDNFYEQYF

V: TRBV7-2
size: NA
D: TRBD1
J: TRBJ1-4
DNA: TGTGCCAGCAGCTTAAGAAGAAAGACAGGGGTGTTTACTAATGAAAAACTGTTTTTT
CDR3: CASSLRRKTGVFTNEKLFF

V: TRBV7-2
size: few
D: NA
J: TRBJ1-5
DNA: TGTGCCAGCAGTTCCAGGGGTAGCAATCAGCCCCAGCATTTT
CDR3: CASSSRGSNQPQHF

V: TRBV5-1
size: NA
D: TRBD1
J: TRBJ2-2
DNA: TGCGCCAGCAGCCCTAGACAGGGGTCCAACACCGGGGAGCTGTTTTTT
CDR3: CASSPRQGSNTGELFF